This T cell receptor (beta chain) was profiled in a study of CD8+ T cells in alopecia areata. In the study overall: A regimen of oral tofacitinib, 5 to 10 mg twice daily, was given to treated patients.

This CDR3 is built from 12 residues. Germline values: CDR1 GTSNPN, CDR2 SVGIG (reference sequence). The ends were cut back, 0 bases at V and 6 bases at J, with 8 bases in the middle. Only a few counts were recorded for this clone. Antigen specificity is unknown. Sequencing templates came from extracted RNA that was reverse transcribed into cDNA. Assay: immunoSEQ multiplex PCR; the TCRdb copy retains only in-frame clones and omits some. The table includes 150,000 to 200,000 clones, 50% to 60% detected once. Collection of lesional scalp punch biopsies and peripheral blood was performed in alopecia areata patients. A FACSAria was used to sort CD4+ and CD8+ T cells. These cells came from PBMCs. Study-level points and caveats: Lesional scalp, notably in alopecia totalis/universalis, had clonality above that of normal scalp.

The sample in question was CD4+ T cells sorted from blood, obtained at week 0. The clonotype originates from a human donor with alopecia areata. The chain combines TRBV30 with TRBJ2-5, with D tentatively TRBD1 (5 bases). CDR3 sequence reads: CAWSVPGKTQYF. Written as DNA, the CDR3 is TGTGCCTGGAGTGTGCCAGGGAAGACCCAGTACTTC.